Included here is one TCR beta chain sequence, with context. Its target is not known. These data belong to a study of cytomegalovirus exposure and HLA in healthy donors. Across the study: In an earlier analysis, 95 million to 140 million unique TCR beta sequences were found from 150 million to 200 million T cells.

Overall study results and limits: Earlier findings revealed that most TCR beta V segments proved productive either about 90% or about 30% of the time. Researchers reported in a later analysis that common viral pathogens appeared linked to several top clusters.

This CDR3 has 14 amino acids. Germline V CDR1 and CDR2: SGHRS, YFSETQ. Trimming shortened V by 2 bases and J by 2 bases, and 11 bases separated the two germline ends. PCR employed 60 Vbeta and 13 Jbeta primers. The table came from immunoSEQ multiplex PCR; TCRdb's copy has only in-frame clones and leaves some out. The profile shows more than 85,000 clones, 81% of them singletons. The material sequenced was PBMCs. V usage is TRBV5-1 and J usage is TRBJ2-7; no reliable D call. The receptor was isolated from a woman aged 25 to 45 in good health and CMV-seronegative. The CDR3: CASSLRQRTYEQYF. DNA for the CDR3: TGCGCCAGCAGCTTAAGGCAGCGCACCTACGAGCAGTACTTC.